This TCR beta chain is drawn from a study of shared clonotypes between healthy human individuals. TCRdb's copy holds only in-frame clones and misses some; the assay was immunoSEQ multiplex PCR. The top ten hold approximately 0.39% of the sample, which has 2 million to 2.5 million clones, under 95% seen once. The length of the CDR3 is 12 residues. V was pared by 5 bases and J by 7 bases, with 12 bases between. Germline CDR1 and CDR2: SGHTA and FQGNSA. The clonotype was recovered from a man aged 18 to 30 in good health. Some clones in this sample may be carry-over from other donors' samples. The chain is built from TRBV7-2 and TRBJ2-7, with D perhaps matching TRBD1 (6 bases). Material for sequencing was naive CD4+ T cells from PBMCs. Subset described: CD45RA+ positively selected. The DNA of the CDR3 is TGTGCCAGCAGCACAGGGTTTGGGGAGCAGTACTTC. It specifies CASSTGFGEQYF.